A single sample gave rise to the 19 T cell receptor beta chains below, sequenced in a study of post-analysis software for immune sequencing data. General study results and limits: TRBV segments more frequent in patients than in controls numbered roughly 5 and included TRBV5-6, TRBV5-1 and TRBV20-1.

TCR beta libraries were prepared from cDNA with unique molecular identifiers. TCRdb independently ran MiXCR on the PCR reads; one entry per CDR3 protein. The repertoire holds about 540,000 distinct CDR3 sequences, with under 40% as singletons. These TCRs' antigens remain unknown. The sample taken for sequencing was blood. These receptors were obtained from a girl aged 2-17 years with multiple sclerosis.

On this clonotype itself: Compared with germline, one end of the junction differs, possibly owing to a read error. The V call is TRBV5-1, the J call TRBJ1-2, with 7 nucleotides matching TRBD1. This CDR3 comprises 14 residues. CDR1 is SGHRS, CDR2 YFSETQ, per germline. The CDR3 sequence is CASRLDRTGYGYTF. The CDR3 nucleotides read TGCGCCAGCAGATTGGACAGGACCGGCTATGGCTACACCTTC.

This clonotype was recorded many times. The V call is TRBV5-1, the J call TRBJ1-6; D gene ambiguous. CDR1 and CDR2 (germline): SGHRS, YFSETQ. V lost 6 bases and J 5 bases, leaving 9 bases between the germline ends. This CDR3 is 13 amino acids long. The chain's CDR3 is CASNRGDNSPLHF. CDR3 nucleotide sequence: TGCGCCAGCAATCGGGGAGATAATTCACCCCTCCACTTT.

V usage is TRBV12-3 or TRBV12-4 and J usage is TRBJ2-1; 7 nucleotides agree with TRBD2. This CDR3 contains 15 residues. V lost 6 bases, J lost 4 bases, and 9 bases stayed unmatched. The CDR3 region is CASSQTGLPYNEQFF. The CDR3 DNA reads as TGTGCCAGCAGCCAGACGGGACTACCGTACAATGAGCAGTTCTTC.

This chain links TRBV12-3 or TRBV12-4 with TRBJ1-6; D perhaps matches TRBD1 (6 bases). There are 17 residues in the CDR3. The ends were cut back, 4 bases at V and 4 bases at J, with 17 bases in the middle. CDR3 sequence: CASSSLGRTEYNSPLHF. The CDR3 coding sequence is TGTGCCAGCAGTTCCCTGGGTAGGACAGAATATAATTCACCCCTCCACTTT.

A few counts support this clonotype. The CDR3 loop reads CASSYSGQAGGPRSYNEQFF. The CDR3 DNA reads as TGTGCCAGCAGTTACTCGGGGCAAGCGGGGGGGCCTCGGTCCTACAATGAGCAGTTCTTC. J is TRBJ2-1 and V is TRBV6-2 or TRBV6-3; 10 bases align to TRBD2. The ends lost 0 bases at V and 1 base at J; junction bases unmatched: 12. This CDR3 comprises 20 residues. In germline, CDR1 is MNHEY, CDR2 SVGEGT.

The chain recombines TRBV6-2 or TRBV6-3 with TRBJ2-1; D uncertain. The germline V gene encodes CDR1 MNHEY and CDR2 SVGEGT. The CDR3 covers 14 residues. Trimming removed 4 bases from V and 7 bases from J, with 14 bases in between. As DNA, the CDR3 is TGTGCCAGCAGTTTTACAGAGTTGAAAAATGAGCAGTTCTTC. As protein: CASSFTELKNEQFF.

The chain couples TRBV20-1 to TRBJ2-2; D might be TRBD1 or TRBD2, each matching 7 bases. The CDR3 loop spans 14 amino acids. Between the trimmed V and J ends, which lost 6 bases and 7 bases, there was a span of 18 bases. Germline loops: CDR1 DFQATT, CDR2 SNEGSKA (reference sequence). The CDR3 protein is CSARQGGLVGELFF. The CDR3 nucleotides read TGCAGTGCGAGACAGGGAGGGTTGGTCGGGGAGCTGTTTTTT.

There are a few counts of this clonotype. This sequence joins TRBV24-1 and TRBJ2-3; no clear D. The V gene's germline CDR1 is KGHDR and CDR2 SFDVKD. There are 16 residues in the CDR3. The V end lost 3 bases, the J end lost 4 bases, and 16 bases lay between the germline ends. CDR3 nucleotides: TGTGCCACCAGTGATCCTGCGGCCTACAAGGCAGATACGCAGTATTTT. Encoded protein: CATSDPAAYKADTQYF.

The chain links TRBV28 to TRBJ1-2; D gene uncertain. The CDR3 consists of 16 residues. The V end lost 4 bases, the J end lost 6 bases, and 21 bases lay between the germline ends. Germline V CDR1 and CDR2: MDHEN, SYDVKM. The CDR3 DNA sequence: TGTGCCAGCAGTTCACCCCTGTTCCGCCAGAAGGATGGCTACACCTTC. Protein sequence: CASSSPLFRQKDGYTF.

This clonotype was seen a few times. The chain links TRBV7-8 to TRBJ1-2, with D unresolved. V was trimmed by 1 base and J by 4 bases, leaving 13 bases between them. The CDR3 consists of 15 residues. Germline values: CDR1 SGHVS, CDR2 FQNEAQ. The CDR3 reads CASSLEVGDSYGYTF. As DNA, the CDR3 is TGTGCCAGCAGCTTAGAAGTGGGCGACTCCTATGGCTACACCTTC.

The rearrangement uses TRBV20-1 and TRBJ1-4, with TRBD1 matching 9 bases. CDR3 length: 15 amino acids. The V segment lost 7 bases and the J segment 7 bases; nucleotides outside the gene matches: 13. From germline, CDR1 is DFQATT and CDR2 SNEGSKA (reference sequence). The CDR3 nucleotides read TGCAGTGTATCGCGCCCGGGACAGGGAGGTGAAAAACTGTTTTTT. It yields the protein CSVSRPGQGGEKLFF.

This clonotype was counted a few times. For the CDR3, the DNA is TGCGCCAGCAGCCAAGGAGTACGTACAGATACGCAGTATTTT. Amino acids: CASSQGVRTDTQYF. The chain uses TRBV4-1 and TRBJ2-3; D is uncertain. Trimming removed 1 base at V and 3 bases at J, with 8 bases between. This CDR3 region has 14 residues. Germline CDR1 reads MGHRA; CDR2 reads YSYEKL.

For this clonotype: The junction departs from germline at one end; a sequencing error may be responsible. The chain employs TRBV5-1 and TRBJ2-4; tentative D call: TRBD2 (6 bases). The CDR3 runs 16 residues. Per the germline V gene, CDR1 is SGHRS and CDR2 is YFSETQ. The CDR3 protein is CASSLGSSEVGNIRYF. The CDR3 nucleotides are TGCGCCAGCAGCTTGGGGTCTAGCGAGGTGGGAAACATTCGGTACTTC.

This clonotype was counted a few times. The rearrangement uses TRBV7-3 and TRBJ2-5; D is undetermined. Germline V gives CDR1 SGHTA, CDR2 FQGTGA. V gave up 1 base and J gave up 5 bases, with 14 bases separating them. The CDR3 runs 15 residues. CDR3 in DNA: TGTGCCAGCAGCTTAAACGGGCAGGTTGGGGAGACCCAGTACTTC. It encodes CASSLNGQVGETQYF.

This sequence joins TRBV10-3 and TRBJ2-7; D is uncertain. Trimming took off 4 bases at V and 3 bases at J, with 13 bases between the two ends. The length of the CDR3 is 14 residues. Germline V gene lookup returns CDR1 ENHRY and CDR2 SYGVKD. The CDR3 here is CAISGGKNDYEQYF. In nucleotides, the CDR3 is TGTGCCATCAGTGGAGGCAAGAACGACTACGAGCAGTACTTC.

The gene calls are TRBV5-5 and TRBJ1-1; D unclear. Germline loops: CDR1 SGHKS, CDR2 YYEKEE (reference sequence). Trimming stripped 1 base from V and 0 bases from J, with 7 bases between. The CDR3 has 14 amino acids. The CDR3 loop reads CASSLRFLNTEAFF. The CDR3 DNA reads as TGTGCCAGCAGCTTGAGGTTCTTGAACACTGAAGCTTTCTTT.

The rearrangement links TRBV6-1 to TRBJ2-2; either TRBD1 or TRBD2 may fit D (5 bases each). This CDR3 has 16 amino acids. Per germline, CDR1 MNHNS and CDR2 SASEGT. V lost 1 base and J 2 bases, leaving 11 bases between the germline ends. In DNA form, the CDR3 reads TGTGCCAGCAGTGAAGTCGGGACGGCTAACACCGGGGAGCTGTTTTTT. Amino acid sequence: CASSEVGTANTGELFF.

The chain is built from TRBV15 and TRBJ2-3, with TRBD2 matching 12 bases. V gave up 9 bases and J gave up 6 bases; unmatched junction bases: 10. The CDR3 runs 15 residues. Germline V lookup: CDR1 LNHNV, CDR2 YYDKDF (reference sequence). CDR3 in DNA: TGTGCCACAAGCGGACTAGCGGGGTTCTCGGATACGCAGTATTTT. Encoded protein: CATSGLAGFSDTQYF.

The chain employs TRBV29-1 and TRBJ1-1, with D uncertain. The V and J ends lost 4 bases and 1 base respectively, with 10 bases between them. The CDR3 runs to 13 residues. CDR1 SQVTM and CDR2 ANQGSEA come from the germline V gene. CDR3 sequence: CSVASRGNTEAFF. The CDR3 DNA sequence: TGCAGCGTTGCATCGCGCGGGAACACTGAAGCTTTCTTT.